What follows are 21 T cell receptor beta chains derived from one specimen sequenced in a study of blood T cells in healthy people across ages. A second about 7 to 11 cycle PCR used barcoded and J-beta primers. TCRdb used MiXCR to reprocess the 5' RACE reads, holding one entry per CDR3 protein. This sample has roughly 790,000 distinct CDR3 sequences, with 43% found just once. Sample: blood. The receptors come from a woman aged 55-69 years in good health.

The chain combines TRBV13 with TRBJ2-4; 8 bases align to TRBD1. With the DNA end fitting TRBJ2-7 better, the J assignment may be wrong. The CDR3 has 14 residues. In germline, CDR1 is PRHDT, CDR2 FYEKMQ (reference sequence). The CDR3 loop reads CASSDDRGISEQYF. The DNA of the CDR3 is TGTGCCAGCAGCGATGACAGGGGAATCTCCGAGCAGTACTTC.

V gene TRBV19 combines with J gene TRBJ2-3, with 9 bases identical to TRBD2. CDR1 LNHDA and CDR2 SQIVND come from the germline V gene (reference sequence). V dropped 1 base and J dropped 4; count of bases not matched to a gene: 15. The CDR3 spans 19 residues. In DNA form, the CDR3 reads TGTGCCAGTAGTATAGCAGGTGCGGCAGCGGGGGGTAAATCAGATACGCAGTATTTT. Protein: CASSIAGAAAGGKSDTQYF. Drawing the rest from reference TRBV19 and TRBJ2-3, the complete variable domain is DGGITQSPKYLFRKEGQNVTLSCEQNLNHDAMYWYRQDPGQGLRLIYYSQIVNDFQKGDIAEGYSVSREKKESFPLTVTSAQKNPTAFYLCASSIAGAAAGGKSDTQYFGPGTRLTVL.

The CDR3 protein is CSASVLTDYEQYF. DNA of the CDR3: TGCAGTGCTAGCGTCTTGACGGACTACGAGCAGTACTTC. The V gene is TRBV20-1, the J gene TRBJ2-7; D is undetermined. V lost 3 bases and J 3 bases, leaving 12 bases between the germline ends. There are 13 residues in the CDR3. CDR1 and CDR2 from the germline V gene are DFQATT and SNEGSKA (reference sequence).

Points on this clonotype: One junction end does not reproduce the germline sequence, and a read error may be involved. The chain combines TRBV10-3 with TRBJ2-2; 7 bases agree with TRBD1. In germline, CDR1 is ENHRY, CDR2 SYGVKD. The CDR3 has 14 amino acids. CDR3: CAIKKGGVTRELFF. CDR3 sequence (DNA): TGTGCCATCAAGAAAGGGGGCGTCACCAGGGAGCTGTTTTTT.

This chain links TRBV19 with TRBJ1-2; possibly TRBD1 for D (5 bases). V was cut by 6 bases and J by 4 bases, with 12 bases left in between. The CDR3 is 13 amino acids. Germline CDR1 and CDR2: LNHDA and SQIVND (reference sequence). The CDR3 sequence is CASSRDGTYGYTF. CDR3 sequence (DNA): TGTGCCAGTAGCCGGGACGGCACCTATGGCTACACCTTC.

The chain carries TRBV27 and TRBJ1-1, with TRBD1 matching 9 bases. Germline lookup yields CDR1 MNHEY and CDR2 SMNVEV (reference sequence). There are 14 residues in the CDR3. Trimming at V came to 8 bases and at J to 4 bases, leaving 8 bases not matched to a gene. The CDR3 coding sequence is TGTGCCAGCCTCAGCCGGACAGGGGTCACTGAAGCTTTCTTT. Translating it yields CASLSRTGVTEAFF.

This clonotype was recorded at least ten times. The V call is TRBV29-1, the J call TRBJ2-3; the D gene is possibly TRBD1 (6 bases). The CDR3 is 12 residues long. Germline lookup yields CDR1 SQVTM and CDR2 ANQGSEA. Trimming removed 3 bases at V and 3 bases at J, with 7 bases between. For the CDR3, the DNA is TGCAGCGTTGATCAGGGGACAGATACGCAGTATTTT. Protein sequence: CSVDQGTDTQYF.

This clonotype was seen at least ten times. The chain links TRBV5-1 to TRBJ2-3; the D gene is possibly TRBD1 (6 bases). Trimming shortened V by 4 bases and J by 2 bases, and 14 bases separated the two germline ends. This CDR3 contains 15 residues. CDR1 is SGHRS, CDR2 YFSETQ, per germline. The DNA of the CDR3 is TGCGCCAGCAGCCCCGGACAGCGCCACACAGATACGCAGTATTTT. As protein: CASSPGQRHTDTQYF.

This clonotype was observed a handful of times. The J gene is TRBJ2-1, the V gene TRBV10-2; D not resolved. The V gene's germline CDR1 is WSHSY and CDR2 SAAADI. Trimming cost V 4 bases and J 1 base, with 8 bases left between them. There are 14 residues in the CDR3. The CDR3 reads CASSGEVSYNEQFF. CDR3 sequence (DNA): TGCGCCAGCAGTGGAGAGGTTTCCTACAATGAGCAGTTCTTC.

Concerning this clonotype itself: At one end, the junction sequence differs from germline, possibly due to a read error. The chain uses TRBV6-5 and TRBJ2-7; 7 bases fit TRBD2. The germline V gene has CDR1 MNHEY and CDR2 SVGAGI. CDR3 size: 16 residues. CDR3 protein: CASSYVPAGNSYKQYF. CDR3 in DNA: TGTGCCAGCAGTTACGTTCCAGCGGGAAACTCCTACAAGCAGTACTTC.

The chain carries TRBV7-3 and TRBJ2-4; 7 bases fit TRBD1. The J call may be wrong; the DNA end is better matched by TRBJ2-7. Germline V gene lookup returns CDR1 SGHTA and CDR2 FQGTGA. The CDR3 totals 14 residues. The CDR3 nucleotides read TGTGCCAGCAGCTTAAGACAGGGAATGGCCGAGCAGTACTTC. This encodes CASSLRQGMAEQYF.

In DNA form, the CDR3 reads TGTGCCAGCAGCACCCGGCAGGGAGTCCAGGCTTTCTTT. It translates to CASSTRQGVQAFF. The chain employs TRBV6-2 or TRBV6-3 and TRBJ1-1; a weak D match, TRBD1 (5 bases). CDR1 and CDR2 (germline): MNHEY, SVGEGT. Deletions cut 6 bases from V and 11 bases from J, with 19 bases between. The CDR3 loop spans 13 amino acids.

This clonotype was counted between two and nine times. The chain uses TRBV7-9 and TRBJ1-1; a weak D match, TRBD1 (5 bases). The CDR3 contains 17 residues. Looked up from germline, CDR1 is SEHNR and CDR2 is FQNEAQ (reference sequence). Deletions cut 5 bases from V and 0 bases from J, with 19 bases between. The CDR3 region is CASSPFRQSSMNTEAFF. CDR3 in DNA: TGTGCCAGCAGCCCCTTCCGACAGTCTTCCATGAACACTGAAGCTTTCTTT.

Details on this clonotype: Possible read error: a much larger clone is one base away. The chain employs TRBV7-2 and TRBJ2-7; 10 nucleotides line up with TRBD1. The CDR3 loop spans 15 amino acids. Germline CDR1 is SGHTA and CDR2 is FQGNSA. J lost 2 bases, V lost 5 bases, and 6 bases had no gene match. The CDR3 loop is CASSIPGQGTYEQYF. CDR3 DNA sequence: TGTGCCAGCAGCATTCCGGGACAGGGGACCTACGAGCAGTACTTC.

CDR3 residues: CASKKQGSYGYTF. Here the CDR3 DNA reads TGTGCCAGCAAGAAACAGGGCAGCTATGGCTACACCTTC. V and J are TRBV12-3 or TRBV12-4 and TRBJ1-2, with D possibly matching TRBD1 (6 bases). The length of the CDR3 is 13 residues. Trimming left V 7 bases short and J 4 bases short, with 13 bases between.

This clonotype was seen at least ten times. The V call is TRBV5-1, the J call TRBJ2-3, with D perhaps given as TRBD1 or TRBD2 (5 bases each). V was pared by 0 bases and J by 10 bases, with 18 bases between. This CDR3 is built from 15 residues. Germline V CDR1 and CDR2: SGHRS, YFSETQ. This CDR3 is CASSLVPGASIAQYF. DNA of the CDR3: TGCGCCAGCAGCTTGGTACCCGGGGCCTCCATTGCGCAGTATTTT.

A single count supports this clonotype. V and J are TRBV5-1 and TRBJ2-5, with 11 bases matching TRBD1. In germline, CDR1 is SGHRS, CDR2 YFSETQ. The CDR3 extends over 16 amino acids. The J segment lost 2 bases and the V segment lost 1 base, leaving 4 bases of the junction unmatched. DNA for the CDR3: TGCGCCAGCAGCTTGATTTGGGACAGGGGGCAAGAGACCCAGTACTTC. Its translation: CASSLIWDRGQETQYF.

On this clonotype itself: A junction boundary mismatches the germline segment, possibly from a read error. The chain employs TRBV11-1 and TRBJ2-1; 12 bases match TRBD2. CDR1 and CDR2 (germline): SGHAT, FQDESV (reference sequence). The CDR3 spans 16 residues. The CDR3 is CAGSWLTSGGHNEQFF. In DNA form, the CDR3 reads TGTGCCGGCAGCTGGTTGACTAGCGGGGGTCACAATGAGCAGTTCTTC. The variable domain in full, with the rest retrieved from reference TRBV11-1 and TRBJ2-1, is EAEVAQSPRYKITEKSQAVAFWCDPISGHATLYWYRQILGQGPELLVQFQDESVVDDSQLPKDRFSAERLKGVDSTLKIQPAELGDSAMYLCAGSWLTSGGHNEQFFGPGTRLTVL.

The rearrangement uses TRBV6-1 and TRBJ2-4; D ambiguous. This CDR3 comprises 13 residues. V was shortened by 6 bases and J by 7 bases, with 13 bases between the two germline ends. Germline CDR1 reads MNHNS; CDR2 reads SASEGT. The CDR3 spells CASSPIPANIQYF. Written as DNA, the CDR3 is TGTGCCAGCAGCCCGATCCCTGCGAACATTCAGTACTTC.

This rearrangement joins TRBV6-6 to TRBJ1-5, with 7 bases matching TRBD1. The CDR3 length is 17 residues. The V segment lost 6 bases and the J segment 0 bases; nucleotides outside the gene matches: 11. Germline CDR1 MNHNY, CDR2 SVGAGI (reference sequence). CDR3 in amino acids: CASSPGGGGVSNQPQHF. The CDR3 coding sequence is TGTGCCAGCAGCCCCGGAGGAGGGGGCGTTAGCAATCAGCCCCAGCATTTT.

Notes on this clonotype: The junction and the germline gene differ at one end; a read error may be behind it. This chain connects TRBV5-8 to TRBJ2-4; no firm D call. The V gene's germline CDR1 is SGHTS and CDR2 YDEGEE. The CDR3 is made up of 17 amino acids. CDR3 region: CASSLESEYGAKNIQNF. The DNA for the CDR3 is TGTGCCAGCAGCTTGGAGTCTGAATACGGAGCCAAAAACATTCAGAACTTC.